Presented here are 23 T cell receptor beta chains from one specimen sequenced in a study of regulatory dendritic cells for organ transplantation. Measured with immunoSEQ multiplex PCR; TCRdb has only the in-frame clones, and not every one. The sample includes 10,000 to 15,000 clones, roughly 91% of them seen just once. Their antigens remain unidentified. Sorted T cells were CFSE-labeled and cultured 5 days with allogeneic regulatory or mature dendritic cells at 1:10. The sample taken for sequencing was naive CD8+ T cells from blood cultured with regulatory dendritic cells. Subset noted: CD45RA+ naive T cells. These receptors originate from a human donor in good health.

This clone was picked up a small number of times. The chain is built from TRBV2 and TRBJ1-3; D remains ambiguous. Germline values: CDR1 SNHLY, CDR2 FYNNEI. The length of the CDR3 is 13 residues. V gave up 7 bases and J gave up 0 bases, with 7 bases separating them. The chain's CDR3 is CASIPYSGNTIYF. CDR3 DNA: TGTGCCAGCATTCCGTACTCTGGAAACACCATATATTTT.

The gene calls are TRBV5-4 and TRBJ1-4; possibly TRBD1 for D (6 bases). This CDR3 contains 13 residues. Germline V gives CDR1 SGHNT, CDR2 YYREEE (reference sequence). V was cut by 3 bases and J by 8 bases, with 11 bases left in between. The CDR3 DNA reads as TGTGCCAGCAGCTCTGCCGGGACAGAAAAACTGTTTTTT. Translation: CASSSAGTEKLFF. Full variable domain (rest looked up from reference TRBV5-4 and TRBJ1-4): ETGVTQSPTHLIKTRGQQVTLRCSSQSGHNTVSWYQQALGQGPQFIFQYYREEENGRGNFPPRFSGLQFPNYSSELNVNALELDDSALYLCASSSAGTEKLFFGSGTQLSVL.

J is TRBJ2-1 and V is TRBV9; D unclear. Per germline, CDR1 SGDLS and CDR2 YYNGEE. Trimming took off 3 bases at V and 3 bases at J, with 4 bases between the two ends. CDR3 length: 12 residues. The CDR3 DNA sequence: TGTGCCAGCAGCGCCGACTACAATGAGCAGTTCTTC. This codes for CASSADYNEQFF.

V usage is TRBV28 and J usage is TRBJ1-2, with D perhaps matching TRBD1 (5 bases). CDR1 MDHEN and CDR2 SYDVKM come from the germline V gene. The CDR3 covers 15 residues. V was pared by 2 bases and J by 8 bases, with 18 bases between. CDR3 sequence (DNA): TGTGCCAGCAGTTTAGGGGCAGGCGTACTATGGGGCTACACCTTC. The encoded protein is CASSLGAGVLWGYTF.

CDR3 nucleotides: TGTGCCAGCAGCCCCGAAGCGGGAGGGAGAGAGACCCAGTACTTC. Its translation: CASSPEAGGRETQYF. V is TRBV4-2 and J is TRBJ2-5; 10 bases are a match to TRBD2. Trimming cost V 4 bases and J 4 bases; bases outside gene matches: 6. Germline CDR1 reads LGHNA; CDR2 reads YNFKEQ. This CDR3 has 15 residues.

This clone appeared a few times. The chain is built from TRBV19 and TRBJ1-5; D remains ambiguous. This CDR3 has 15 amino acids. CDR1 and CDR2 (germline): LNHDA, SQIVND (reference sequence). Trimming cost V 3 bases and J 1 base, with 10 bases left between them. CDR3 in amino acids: CASSINRRSNQPQHF. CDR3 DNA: TGTGCCAGTAGTATTAATCGGCGGAGCAATCAGCCCCAGCATTTT.

Written as DNA, the CDR3 is TGTGCCAGCAGTGATTTCTCCAGGAACACTGAAGCTTTCTTT. Amino acids: CASSDFSRNTEAFF. The chain links TRBV25-1 to TRBJ1-1; D ambiguous. Germline V lookup: CDR1 MGHDK, CDR2 SYGVNS. This CDR3 has 14 amino acids. The V end was cut by 3 bases, the J end by 1 base, with 9 bases between.

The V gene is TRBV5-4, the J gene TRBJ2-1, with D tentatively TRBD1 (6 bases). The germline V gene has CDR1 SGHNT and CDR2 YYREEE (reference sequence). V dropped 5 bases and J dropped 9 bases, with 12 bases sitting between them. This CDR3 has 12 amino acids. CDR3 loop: CASRSGQIEQFF. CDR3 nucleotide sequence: TGTGCCAGCAGATCCGGACAGATTGAGCAGTTCTTC.

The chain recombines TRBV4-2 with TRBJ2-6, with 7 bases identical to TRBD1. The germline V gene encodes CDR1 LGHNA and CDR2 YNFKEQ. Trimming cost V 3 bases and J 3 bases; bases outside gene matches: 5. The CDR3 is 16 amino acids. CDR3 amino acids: CASSHLQGLGANVLTF. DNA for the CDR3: TGTGCCAGCAGCCATCTACAGGGGCTTGGGGCCAACGTCCTGACTTTC.

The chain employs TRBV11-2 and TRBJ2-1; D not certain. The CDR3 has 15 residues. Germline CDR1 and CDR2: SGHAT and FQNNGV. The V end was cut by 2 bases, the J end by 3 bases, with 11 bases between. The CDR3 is CASSLSPTVYNEQFF. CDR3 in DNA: TGTGCCAGCAGCTTATCCCCCACAGTCTACAATGAGCAGTTCTTC. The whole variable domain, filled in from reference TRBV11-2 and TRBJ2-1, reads EAGVAQSPRYKIIEKRQSVAFWCNPISGHATLYWYQQILGQGPKLLIQFQNNGVVDDSQLPKDRFSAERLKGVDSTLKIQPAKLEDSAVYLCASSLSPTVYNEQFFGPGTRLTVL.

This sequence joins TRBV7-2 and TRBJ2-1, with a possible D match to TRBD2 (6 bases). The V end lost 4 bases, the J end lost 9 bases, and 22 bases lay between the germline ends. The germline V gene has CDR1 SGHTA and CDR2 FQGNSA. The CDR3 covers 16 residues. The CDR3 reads CASSSLIFGGTFEQFF. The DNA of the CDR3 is TGTGCCAGCAGCTCCCTTATATTCGGAGGGACGTTTGAGCAGTTCTTC. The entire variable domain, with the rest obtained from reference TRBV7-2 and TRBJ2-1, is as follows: GAGVSQSPSNKVTEKGKDVELRCDPISGHTALYWYRQSLGQGLEFLIYFQGNSAPDKSGLPSDRFSAERTGGSVSTLTIQRTQQEDSAVYLCASSSLIFGGTFEQFFGPGTRLTVL.

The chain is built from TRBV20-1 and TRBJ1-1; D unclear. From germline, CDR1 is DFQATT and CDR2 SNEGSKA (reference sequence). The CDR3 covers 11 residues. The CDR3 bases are TGCAGCGCCCAGGTAAACACTGAAGCTTTCTTT. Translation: CSAQVNTEAFF.

The CDR3 DNA sequence: TGTGCAAGTCGCTCCTCCGTCGGGCAGAAGGCGGGCTACACCTTC. As protein: CASRSSVGQKAGYTF. The rearrangement links TRBV12-2 to TRBJ1-2. TRBV12-2 corresponds to a pseudogene. The CDR3 is 15 residues long.

The DNA for the CDR3 is TGTGCCAGCAGTTCGGACAGCCCTTTATTGGTCACTGAAGCTTTCTTT. Protein: CASSSDSPLLVTEAFF. The gene calls are TRBV6-5 and TRBJ1-1; weak D call: TRBD1 (6 bases). Germline-derived CDR1 and CDR2 are MNHEY and SVGAGI. There are 16 residues in the CDR3. Trimming removed 4 bases from V and 4 bases from J, with 19 bases in between.

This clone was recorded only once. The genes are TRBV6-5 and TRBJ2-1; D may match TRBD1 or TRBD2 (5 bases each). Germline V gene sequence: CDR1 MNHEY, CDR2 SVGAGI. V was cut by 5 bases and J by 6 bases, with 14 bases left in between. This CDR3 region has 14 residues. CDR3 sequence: CASSPGTVINEQFF. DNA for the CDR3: TGTGCCAGCAGTCCGGGGACGGTTATCAATGAGCAGTTCTTC.

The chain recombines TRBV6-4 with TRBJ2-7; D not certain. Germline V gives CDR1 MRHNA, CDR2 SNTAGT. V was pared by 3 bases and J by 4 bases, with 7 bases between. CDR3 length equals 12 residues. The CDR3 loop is CASSESWYEQYF. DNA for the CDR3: TGTGCCAGCAGTGAGTCTTGGTACGAGCAGTACTTC.

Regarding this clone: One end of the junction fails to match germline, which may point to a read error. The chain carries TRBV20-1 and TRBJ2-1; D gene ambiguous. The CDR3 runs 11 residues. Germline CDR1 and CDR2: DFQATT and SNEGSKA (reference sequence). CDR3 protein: CSARDPPLTLF. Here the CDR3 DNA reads TGCAGTGCTAGAGATCCCCCCCTAACTCTCTTC.

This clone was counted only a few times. Written as DNA, the CDR3 is TGTGCCAGCAGTACCCGACAGGGGGCCGAGGCTTTCTTT. Protein sequence: CASSTRQGAEAFF. The chain couples TRBV27 to TRBJ1-1; TRBD1 aligns across 10 bases. In germline, CDR1 is MNHEY, CDR2 SMNVEV (reference sequence). This CDR3 has 13 amino acids. V gave up 5 bases and J gave up 11 bases; unmatched junction bases: 8.

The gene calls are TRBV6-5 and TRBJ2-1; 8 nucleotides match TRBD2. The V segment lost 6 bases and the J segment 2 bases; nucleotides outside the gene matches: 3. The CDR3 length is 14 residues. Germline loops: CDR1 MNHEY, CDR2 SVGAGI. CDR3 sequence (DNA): TGTGCCAGCAGCGGGGGGGGCCCCTACAATGAGCAGTTCTTC. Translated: CASSGGGPYNEQFF.

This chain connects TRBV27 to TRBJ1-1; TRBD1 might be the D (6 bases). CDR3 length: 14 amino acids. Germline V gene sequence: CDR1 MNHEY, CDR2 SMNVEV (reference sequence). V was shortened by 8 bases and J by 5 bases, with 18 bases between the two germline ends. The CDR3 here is CASGPLRQETEAFF. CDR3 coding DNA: TGTGCCAGCGGACCCCTCCGACAGGAGACTGAAGCTTTCTTT.

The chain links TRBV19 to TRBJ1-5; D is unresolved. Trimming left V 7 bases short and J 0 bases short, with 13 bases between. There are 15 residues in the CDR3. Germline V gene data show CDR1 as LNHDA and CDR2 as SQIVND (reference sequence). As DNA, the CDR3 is TGTGCCAGTACACCCCTTTTCGGTAGCAATCAGCCCCAGCATTTT. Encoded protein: CASTPLFGSNQPQHF.

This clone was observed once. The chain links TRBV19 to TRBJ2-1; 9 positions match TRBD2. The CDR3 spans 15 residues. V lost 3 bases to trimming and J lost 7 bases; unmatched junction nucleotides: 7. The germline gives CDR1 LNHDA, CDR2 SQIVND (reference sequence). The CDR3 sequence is CASSIWSGRRNEQFF. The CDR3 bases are TGTGCCAGTAGTATTTGGAGCGGGAGGCGGAATGAGCAGTTCTTC.

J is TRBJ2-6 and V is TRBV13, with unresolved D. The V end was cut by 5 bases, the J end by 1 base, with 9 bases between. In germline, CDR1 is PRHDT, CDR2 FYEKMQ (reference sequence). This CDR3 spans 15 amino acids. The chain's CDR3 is CASSTTASGANVLTF. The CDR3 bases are TGTGCCAGCAGCACTACGGCTTCTGGGGCCAACGTCCTGACTTTC. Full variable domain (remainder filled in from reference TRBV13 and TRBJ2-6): AAGVIQSPRHLIKEKRETATLKCYPIPRHDTVYWYQQGPGQDPQFLISFYEKMQSDKGSIPDRFSAQQFSDYHSELNMSSLELGDSALYFCASSTTASGANVLTFGAGSRLTVL.